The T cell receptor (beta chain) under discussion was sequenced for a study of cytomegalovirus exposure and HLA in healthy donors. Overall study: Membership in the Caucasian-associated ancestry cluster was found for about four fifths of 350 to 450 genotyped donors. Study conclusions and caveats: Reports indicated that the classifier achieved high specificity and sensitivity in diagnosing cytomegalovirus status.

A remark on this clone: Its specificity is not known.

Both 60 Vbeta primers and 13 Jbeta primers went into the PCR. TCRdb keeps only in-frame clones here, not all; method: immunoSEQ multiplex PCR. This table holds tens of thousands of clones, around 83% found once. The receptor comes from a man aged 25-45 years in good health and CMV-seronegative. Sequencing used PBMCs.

For the CDR3, the DNA is TGTGCCAGCAATAGCAGGGGGCAAGACGAGCAGTACTTC. Amino acids: CASNSRGQDEQYF. The chain couples TRBV27 to TRBJ2-7; 8 bases agree with TRBD1. CDR1 is MNHEY and CDR2 is SMNVEV in the germline V gene (reference sequence). The trim removed 7 bases at V and 5 bases at J, leaving 7 bases unmatched. This CDR3 spans 13 amino acids.